The 12 T cell receptor beta chains in this list originate from one sample, sequenced in a study of Graves' ophthalmopathy and Graves' hyperthyroidism. As the template, RNA transcripts were used to amplify TCR beta CDR3 regions. First-round RT-PCR relied on HTBI primers, and a second-round multiplex PCR came next. TCRdb reprocessed the multiplex PCR reads with MiXCR, giving one entry per CDR3 protein. The table shows 40,000 to 50,000 distinct CDR3 sequences, with approximately 52% occurring only once. The sequencing sample was made of peripheral blood. The origin of the receptors is an adult man with Graves' ophthalmopathy.

The chain joins TRBV20-1 to TRBJ1-1; the D is unclear. CDR1 DFQATT and CDR2 SNEGSKA come from the germline V gene (reference sequence). The length of the CDR3 is 10 residues. The germline V and J ends were trimmed by 1 base and 5 bases, with 2 bases remaining between them. The CDR3 DNA reads as TGCAGTGCTAGAGGGACTGAAGCTTTCTTT. Translated: CSARGTEAFF.

Remarks on this clonotype: A much larger clone lies a single base off, so this may be a read error. As the CDR3 is not closed by the conserved phenylalanine or tryptophan, this likely results from a read error. This rearrangement joins TRBV18 to TRBJ2-5; TRBD1 matches at 7 bases. V was clipped by 2 bases and J by 4 bases; unmatched bases: 7. The length of the CDR3 is 15 residues. The V gene's germline CDR1 is KGHSH and CDR2 LQKENI. In DNA, the CDR3 is TGTGCCAGCTCACCAAGCCCCGACAGGGTAGAGACCCAGTACTGC. It encodes CASSPSPDRVETQYC.

This clonotype has a single count. The rearrangement links TRBV25-1 to TRBJ2-3, with D hard to call. Germline V gives CDR1 MGHDK, CDR2 SYGVNS. The CDR3 runs to 11 residues. The V end was cut by 4 bases, the J end by 6 bases, with 5 bases between. CDR3 sequence (DNA): TGTGCCAGCAGTGTAGGGGATACGCAGTATTTT. As protein: CASSVGDTQYF. Drawing the rest from reference TRBV25-1 and TRBJ2-3, the complete variable domain is EADIYQTPRYLVIGTGKKITLECSQTMGHDKMYWYQQDPGMELHLIHYSYGVNSTEKGDLSSESTVSRIRTEHFPLTLESARPSHTSQYLCASSVGDTQYFGPGTRLTVL.

This clonotype has at least ten counts. The chain carries TRBV30 and TRBJ2-5; weak D call: TRBD2 (6 bases). Germline V gene sequence: CDR1 GTSNPN, CDR2 SVGIG (reference sequence). This CDR3 is 12 amino acids long. Deletions cut 4 bases from V and 4 bases from J, with 10 bases between. CDR3 sequence: CAWKLGGETQYF. The CDR3 nucleotides are TGTGCCTGGAAGCTGGGGGGAGAGACCCAGTACTTC.

Ten or more counts support this clonotype. The V and J genes are TRBV5-1 and TRBJ1-2; tentative D call: TRBD1 (5 bases). The CDR3 spans 14 residues. Deletions cut 4 bases from V and 7 bases from J, with 17 bases between. CDR1 is SGHRS, CDR2 YFSETQ, per germline. The CDR3 DNA reads as TGCGCCAGCAGCCGTCTGGACAACAGAGGTGGCTACACCTTC. This encodes CASSRLDNRGGYTF.

The chain is built from TRBV7-9 and TRBJ2-2; either TRBD1 or TRBD2 may supply D (6 bases each). Trimming cost V 0 bases and J 7 bases, with 15 bases left between them. CDR1 and CDR2 from the germline V gene are SEHNR and FQNEAQ (reference sequence). This CDR3 region has 16 residues. The CDR3 region has the DNA TGTGCCAGCAGCTTAGCAACGGGGGCGCGCAGCGGGGAGCTGTTTTTT. Protein product: CASSLATGARSGELFF.

This clonotype has ten or more counts. The chain employs TRBV20-1 and TRBJ1-5; 7 nucleotides align to TRBD1. The germline gives CDR1 DFQATT, CDR2 SNEGSKA (reference sequence). The V gene end was trimmed by 5 bases and the J gene end by 2 bases; junction bases not matched to a gene: 18. This CDR3 region has 18 residues. The CDR3 DNA is TGCAGTGCTCTGCGAGTAACGGGACAGAAATTTGGCAATCAGCCCCAGCATTTT. It translates to CSALRVTGQKFGNQPQHF.

This sequence joins TRBV7-8 and TRBJ2-1; the match to TRBD1 covers 7 bases. CDR1 SGHVS and CDR2 FQNEAQ come from the germline V gene. The CDR3 totals 15 residues. V lost 0 bases, J lost 12 bases, and 11 bases stayed unmatched. CDR3 amino acids: CASSLAAGTVMRQFF. The CDR3 DNA reads as TGTGCCAGCAGCTTAGCCGCAGGGACAGTGATGAGGCAGTTCTTC. Supplemented by reference TRBV7-8 and TRBJ2-1, the full variable domain reads GAGVSQSPRYKVAKRGQDVALRCDPISGHVSLFWYQQALGQGPEFLTYFQNEAQLDKSGLPSDRFFAERPEGSVSTLKIQRTQQEDSAVYLCASSLAAGTVMRQFFGPGTRLTVL.

The chain recombines TRBV6-6 with TRBJ2-2, with 9 bases aligning to TRBD1. Germline loops: CDR1 MNHNY, CDR2 SVGAGI (reference sequence). V was clipped by 5 bases and J by 4 bases; unmatched bases: 8. The length of the CDR3 is 16 residues. The CDR3 nucleotides read TGTGCCAGCAGTGAAGCGGAGACAGGGGGCACCGGGGAGCTGTTTTTT. Its translation is CASSEAETGGTGELFF.

V gene TRBV29-1 combines with J gene TRBJ2-3; D is uncertain. The germline V gene has CDR1 SQVTM and CDR2 ANQGSEA. The CDR3 is 14 residues long. The germline V and J ends were trimmed by 2 bases and 1 base, with 10 bases remaining between them. In DNA form, the CDR3 reads TGCAGCGTTGAATGGTCACTACGCACAGATACGCAGTATTTT. The encoded protein is CSVEWSLRTDTQYF.

This sequence joins TRBV12-3 or TRBV12-4 and TRBJ2-7, with 7 bases aligning to TRBD2. CDR3 size: 15 residues. J gave up 3 bases and V 4 bases, and 9 bases lay outside the gene matches. This CDR3 reads CASSSRTCGSYEQYF. Written as DNA, the CDR3 is TGTGCCAGCAGTTCCAGGACTTGCGGGAGCTACGAGCAGTACTTC.

This rearrangement joins TRBV9 to TRBJ2-7; 8 bases line up with TRBD2. The V gene's germline CDR1 is SGDLS and CDR2 YYNGEE. V was pared by 0 bases and J by 1 base, with 6 bases of the junction left unmatched. This CDR3 region has 16 residues. CDR3 nucleotides: TGTGCCAGCAGCGTAGGGGGTAGCGGGGCATCCTACGAGCAGTACGTC. This translates into CASSVGGSGASYEQYV.